This TCR beta chain was documented in a study of technical replicates of blood from a few donors. The CDR3 has 13 residues. Germline loops: CDR1 GTSNPN, CDR2 SVGIG (reference sequence). V gave up 4 bases and J gave up 6 bases, with 16 bases separating them. TCRdb's table, derived via immunoSEQ multiplex PCR, lists solely in-frame clones and lacks some. Found here are about 100,000 clones, 95% of them singletons; the top ten hold 0.22%. The TCR was taken from a human donor in good health. Sequenced: T cells isolated from PBMCs. The V call is TRBV30, the J call TRBJ2-7; D possibly corresponds to TRBD2 (5 bases). The CDR3 nucleotides are TGTGCCTGGACTATGGACTCGAACTCCGAGCAGTACTTC. It specifies CAWTMDSNSEQYF.